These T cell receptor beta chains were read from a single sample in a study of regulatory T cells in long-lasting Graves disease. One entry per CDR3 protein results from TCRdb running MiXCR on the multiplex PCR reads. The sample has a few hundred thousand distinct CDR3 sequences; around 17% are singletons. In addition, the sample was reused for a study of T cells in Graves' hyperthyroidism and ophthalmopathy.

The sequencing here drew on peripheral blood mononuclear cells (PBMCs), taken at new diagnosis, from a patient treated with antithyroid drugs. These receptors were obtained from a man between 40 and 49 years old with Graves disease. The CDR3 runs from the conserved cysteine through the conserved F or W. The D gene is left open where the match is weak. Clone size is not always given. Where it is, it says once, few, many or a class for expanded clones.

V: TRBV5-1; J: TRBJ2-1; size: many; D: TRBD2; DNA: TGCGCCAGCAGCTTGATACGGGGGGGTTACAATGAGCAGTTCTTC; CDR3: CASSLIRGGYNEQFF
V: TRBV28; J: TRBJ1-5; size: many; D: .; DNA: TGTGCCAGCAGTATGTACTACCGCGGGAGCAATCAGCCCCAGCATTTT; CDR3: CASSMYYRGSNQPQHF
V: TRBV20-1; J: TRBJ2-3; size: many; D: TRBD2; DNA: TGCAGTGCTAGAGTAGGCGGGGGGAGCGCAGATACGCAGTATTTT; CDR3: CSARVGGGSADTQYF
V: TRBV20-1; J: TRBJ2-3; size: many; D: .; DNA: TGCAGTGCGAAACGGACTACCTCGGAGGATACGCAGTATTTT; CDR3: CSAKRTTSEDTQYF
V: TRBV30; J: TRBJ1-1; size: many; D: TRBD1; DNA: TGTGCCTGGAGTGTAGGGACAGGGGGCCCGGCGGCTGAAGCTTTCTTT; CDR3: CAWSVGTGGPAAEAFF
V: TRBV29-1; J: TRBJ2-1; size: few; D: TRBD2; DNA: TGCAGCGTTGAAGGCCTAGCGGGGGTATACAATGAGCAGTTCTTC; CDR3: CSVEGLAGVYNEQFF
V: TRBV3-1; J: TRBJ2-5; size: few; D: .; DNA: TGTGCCAGCAGCCAAGGAGCACTGGAGACCCAGTACTTC; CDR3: CASSQGALETQYF
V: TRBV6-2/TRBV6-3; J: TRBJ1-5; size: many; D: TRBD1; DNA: TGTGCCAGCAGTCGAGACAGGGACGCTCGGGGCAATCAGCCCCAGCATTTT; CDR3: CASSRDRDARGNQPQHF
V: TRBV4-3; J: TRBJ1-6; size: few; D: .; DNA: TGCGCCAGCAGCCAAGATTACAAGGGTTTTGCAAATTCACCCCTCCACTTT; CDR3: CASSQDYKGFANSPLHF
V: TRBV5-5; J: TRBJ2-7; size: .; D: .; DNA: TGTGCCTGCCGCACAGGGGGGGACTACGAGCAGTACTTC; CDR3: CACRTGGDYEQYF
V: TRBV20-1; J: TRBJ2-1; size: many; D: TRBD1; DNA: TGCAGTGCTTACAGGGGGCGTCTCTACAATGAGCAGTTCTTC; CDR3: CSAYRGRLYNEQFF
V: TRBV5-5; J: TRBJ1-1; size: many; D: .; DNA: TGTGCCAGCACCGTCGGCCGGAACACTGAAGCTTTCTTT; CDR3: CASTVGRNTEAFF
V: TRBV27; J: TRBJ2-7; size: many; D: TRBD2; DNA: TGTGCCAGCAGTTTACTAGCGGTGAATTACGAGCAGTACTTC; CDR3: CASSLLAVNYEQYF
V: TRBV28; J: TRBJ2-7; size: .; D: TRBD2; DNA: TGTGCCATTACACCGGGACTAGGTCCCTACGAGCAGTACTTC; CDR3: CAITPGLGPYEQYF
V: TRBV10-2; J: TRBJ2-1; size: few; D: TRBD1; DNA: TGCGCCAGCAGTGGGTGGACAGGGAAGCTACTTGGCTACAATGAGCAGTTCTTC; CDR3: CASSGWTGKLLGYNEQFF
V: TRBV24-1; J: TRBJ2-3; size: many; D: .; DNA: TGTGCCACCAGTGATTTCAGGGATACGCAGTATTTT; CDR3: CATSDFRDTQYF
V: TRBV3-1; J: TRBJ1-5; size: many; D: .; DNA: TGTGCCAGCAGCCAAAAACAGGGTACCAATCAGCCCCAGCATTTT; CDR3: CASSQKQGTNQPQHF
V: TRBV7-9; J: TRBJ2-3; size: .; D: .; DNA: TGTGCCAGCAGCTTGGACGGGGTCTCAGATACGCAGTATTTT; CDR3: CASSLDGVSDTQYF
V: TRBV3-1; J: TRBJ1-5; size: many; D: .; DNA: TGTGCCAGCAGCCACGGACAGTTAATAAATCAGCCCCAGCATTTT; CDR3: CASSHGQLINQPQHF
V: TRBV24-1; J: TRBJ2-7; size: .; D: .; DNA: TGTGCCACCAGTGACTCGACAGAGTACGAGCAGTACTTC; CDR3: CATSDSTEYEQYF
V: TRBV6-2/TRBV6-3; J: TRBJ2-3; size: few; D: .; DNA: TGTGCCAGCAGTTACTGGGGACAACGAGATACGCAGTATTTT; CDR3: CASSYWGQRDTQYF
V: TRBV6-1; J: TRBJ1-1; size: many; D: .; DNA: TGTGCCAGCAGTGAAGCGCTGATCGGCCAAGCTTTCTTT; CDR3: CASSEALIGQAFF
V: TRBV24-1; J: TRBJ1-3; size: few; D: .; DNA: TGTGCCACCAGGGACGGAGGAAACACCATATATTTT; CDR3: CATRDGGNTIYF
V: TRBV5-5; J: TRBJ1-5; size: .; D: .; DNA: TGTGCCAGCAGCTTGCTCGATGGGGTTCAGCCCCAGCATTTT; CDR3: CASSLLDGVQPQHF
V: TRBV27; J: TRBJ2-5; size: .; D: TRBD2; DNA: TGTGCCAGCAGTTTTAGAGCGGGGGCCCAAGAGACCCAGTACTTC; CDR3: CASSFRAGAQETQYF
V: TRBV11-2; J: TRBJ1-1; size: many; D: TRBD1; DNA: TGTGCCAGCAGCACGGGACAGGTAGGGAGGACTGAAGCTTTCTTT; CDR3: CASSTGQVGRTEAFF
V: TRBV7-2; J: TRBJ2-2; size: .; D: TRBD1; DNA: TGTGCCAGCAGCTTTTGGGGACAGGGGGCGAAAACCGGGGAGCTGTTTTTT; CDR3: CASSFWGQGAKTGELFF
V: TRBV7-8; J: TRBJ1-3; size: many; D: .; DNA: TGTGCCAGCAGCTTAGATCGAAACACCATATATTTT; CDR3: CASSLDRNTIYF
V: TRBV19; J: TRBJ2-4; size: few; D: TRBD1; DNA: TGTGCCAGTAACCGGGGACAGGCTACGATTCAGTACTTC; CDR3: CASNRGQATIQYF
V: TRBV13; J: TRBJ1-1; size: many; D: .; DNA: TGTGCCAGCAGCTTAAGGTACAGACAGAACACTGAAGCTTTCTTT; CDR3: CASSLRYRQNTEAFF
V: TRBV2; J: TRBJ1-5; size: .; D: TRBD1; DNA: TGTGCTTCTGAAAGGGGGCGCGGAAGTCAGCCCCAGCATTTT; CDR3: CASERGRGSQPQHF
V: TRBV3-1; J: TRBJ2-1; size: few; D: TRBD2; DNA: TGTGCCAGCAGCCAAGAGTCTAGCGGGGGGGCCATATACAATGAGCAGTTCTTC; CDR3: CASSQESSGGAIYNEQFF
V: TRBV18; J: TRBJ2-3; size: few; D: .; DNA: TGTGCCAGCTCTCGACCCTCCCTGCCCAGCACAGATACGCAGTATTTT; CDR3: CASSRPSLPSTDTQYF
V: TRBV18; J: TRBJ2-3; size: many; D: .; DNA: TGTGCCAGCTCACCGGAAGCCGGGCCAGCGCAGTATTTT; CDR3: CASSPEAGPAQYF
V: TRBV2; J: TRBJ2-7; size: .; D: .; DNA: TGTGCCAGCAGTCCGGACAGGACTAACTACGAGCAGTACTTC; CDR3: CASSPDRTNYEQYF
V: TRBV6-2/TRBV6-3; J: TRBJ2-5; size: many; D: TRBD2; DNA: TGTGCCAGCATGAGAGTAGCGGGGGGCTTGGAGACCCAGTACTTC; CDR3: CASMRVAGGLETQYF
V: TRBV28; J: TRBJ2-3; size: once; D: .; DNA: TGTGCCAGCAGAGACCACTTCTACGCGGGGGACCTTGGCTGGGGGCTCGATACGCAGTATTTT; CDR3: CASRDHFYAGDLGWGLDTQYF
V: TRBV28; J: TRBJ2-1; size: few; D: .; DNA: TGTGCCAGTTCCCCCCCTGGAGCGAGCAATGAGCAGTTCTTC; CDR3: CASSPPGASNEQFF
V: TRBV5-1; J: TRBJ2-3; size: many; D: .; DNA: TGCGCCAGCAGCTCGGTCCGACAAGGGGTTTCGACAGATACGCAGTATTTT; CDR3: CASSSVRQGVSTDTQYF
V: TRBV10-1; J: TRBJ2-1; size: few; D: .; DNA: TGCGCCAGCAGGGGTACCGTCTCCTACAATGAGCAGTTCTTC; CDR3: CASRGTVSYNEQFF
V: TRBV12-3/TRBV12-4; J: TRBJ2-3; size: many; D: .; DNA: TGTGCCAGCAGTTTCTCAGCAGGGCAGAGCACAGATACGCAGTATTTT; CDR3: CASSFSAGQSTDTQYF
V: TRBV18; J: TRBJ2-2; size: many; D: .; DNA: TGTGCCAGCTCACCACGGCGGCCACCTAACACCGGGGAGCTGTTTTTT; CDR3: CASSPRRPPNTGELFF
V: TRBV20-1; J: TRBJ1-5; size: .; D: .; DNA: TGCAGTGCTGGACAGATTTATAGCAATCAGCCCCAGCATTTT; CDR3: CSAGQIYSNQPQHF
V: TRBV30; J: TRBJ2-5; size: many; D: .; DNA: TGTGCCTGGAGAGACCAGGGGCAAGAGACCCAGTACTTC; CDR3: CAWRDQGQETQYF
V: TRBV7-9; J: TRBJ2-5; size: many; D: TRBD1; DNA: TGTGCCAGCAGCCAAGAGCGACAGGGCACGCAGACCCAGTACTTC; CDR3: CASSQERQGTQTQYF
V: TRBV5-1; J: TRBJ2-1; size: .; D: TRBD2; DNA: TGCGCCAGCAGCTTGGTAGCGGGGGTTAACAATGAGCAGTTCTTC; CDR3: CASSLVAGVNNEQFF
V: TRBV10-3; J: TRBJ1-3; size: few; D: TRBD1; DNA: TGTGCCATCAGCCGGGACAGGGGAACTGGAAACACCATATATTTT; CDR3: CAISRDRGTGNTIYF
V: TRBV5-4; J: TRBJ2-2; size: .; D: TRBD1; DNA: TGTGCCAGCAGCCAATTCGGGACAGGGGCTCCCGGGGAGCTGTTTTTT; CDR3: CASSQFGTGAPGELFF
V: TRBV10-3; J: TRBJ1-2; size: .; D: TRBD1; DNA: TGTGCCATCAGTGAGCGACAGGGGGCTGAGGGCTACACCTTC; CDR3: CAISERQGAEGYTF
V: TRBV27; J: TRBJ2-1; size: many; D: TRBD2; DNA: TGTGCCACCAGCTCTCTTAGGGGACTAGCGAGTATTGATTCCTACAATGAGCAGTTCTTC; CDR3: CATSSLRGLASIDSYNEQFF
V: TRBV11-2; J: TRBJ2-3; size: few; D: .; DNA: TGTGCCAGCAGCTCTCGGCCCGGCGGCACAGATACGCAGTATTTT; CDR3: CASSSRPGGTDTQYF
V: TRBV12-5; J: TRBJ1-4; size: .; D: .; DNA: TGTGCTAGTGGCCCGTCCCGGCGGCCCGGCAGGGGAGACGAAAAACTGTTTTTT; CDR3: CASGPSRRPGRGDEKLFF
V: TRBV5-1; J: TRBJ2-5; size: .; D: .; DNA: TGCGCCAGCAGCAAGACCCGGGACGGAAGGGGAGAGACCCAGTACTTC; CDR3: CASSKTRDGRGETQYF